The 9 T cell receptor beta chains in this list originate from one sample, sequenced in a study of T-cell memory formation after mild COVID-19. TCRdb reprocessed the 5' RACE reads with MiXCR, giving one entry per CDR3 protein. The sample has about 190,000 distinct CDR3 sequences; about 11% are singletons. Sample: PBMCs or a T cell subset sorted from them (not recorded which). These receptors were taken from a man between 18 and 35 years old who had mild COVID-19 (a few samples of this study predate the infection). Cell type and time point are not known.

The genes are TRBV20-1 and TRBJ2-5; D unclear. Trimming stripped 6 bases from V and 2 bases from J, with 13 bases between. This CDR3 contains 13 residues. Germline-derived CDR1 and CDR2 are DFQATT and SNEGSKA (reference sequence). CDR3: CSALGGWQETQYF. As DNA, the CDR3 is TGCAGTGCCCTGGGTGGGTGGCAAGAGACCCAGTACTTC.

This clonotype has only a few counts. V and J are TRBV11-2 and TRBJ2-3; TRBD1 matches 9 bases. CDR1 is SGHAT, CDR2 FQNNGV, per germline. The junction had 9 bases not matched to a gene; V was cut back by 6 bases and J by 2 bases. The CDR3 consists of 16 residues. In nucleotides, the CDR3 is TGTGCCAGCAGACCCAACAGGGGGCCATACACAGATACGCAGTATTTT. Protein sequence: CASRPNRGPYTDTQYF.

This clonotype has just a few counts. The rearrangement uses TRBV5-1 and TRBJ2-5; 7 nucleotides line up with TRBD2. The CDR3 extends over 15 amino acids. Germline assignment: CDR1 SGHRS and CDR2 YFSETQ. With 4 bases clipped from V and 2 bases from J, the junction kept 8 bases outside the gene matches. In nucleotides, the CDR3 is TGCGCCAGCAGCACAATGGGAGGGAATCAAGAGACCCAGTACTTC. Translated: CASSTMGGNQETQYF.

CDR3 sequence: CASSLGGNSYNEQFF. As DNA, the CDR3 is TGTGCCAGCAGTTTGGGGGGCAACTCCTACAATGAGCAGTTCTTC. V is TRBV12-3 or TRBV12-4 and J is TRBJ2-1, with D perhaps assigned TRBD1 or TRBD2 (6 bases each). This CDR3 spans 15 amino acids. Trimming removed 3 bases at V and 0 bases at J, with 9 bases between.

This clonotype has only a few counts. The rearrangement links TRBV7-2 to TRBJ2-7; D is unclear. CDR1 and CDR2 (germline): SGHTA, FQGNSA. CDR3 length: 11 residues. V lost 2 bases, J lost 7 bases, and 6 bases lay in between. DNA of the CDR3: TGTGCCAGCAGCTTACCGTGGGAGCAGTACGTC. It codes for CASSLPWEQYV.

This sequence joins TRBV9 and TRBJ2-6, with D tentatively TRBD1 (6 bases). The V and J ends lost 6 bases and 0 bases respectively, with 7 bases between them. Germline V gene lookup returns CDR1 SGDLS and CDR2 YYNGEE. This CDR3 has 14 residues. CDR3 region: CASTGDSGANVLTF. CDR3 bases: TGTGCCAGCACAGGGGACTCTGGGGCCAACGTCCTGACTTTC.

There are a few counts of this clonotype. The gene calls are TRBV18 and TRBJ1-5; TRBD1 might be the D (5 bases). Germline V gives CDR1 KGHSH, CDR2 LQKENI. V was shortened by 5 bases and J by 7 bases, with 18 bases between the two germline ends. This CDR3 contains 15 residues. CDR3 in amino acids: CASSVGRGSGQPQHF. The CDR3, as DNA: TGTGCCAGCTCAGTAGGGCGGGGTTCAGGGCAGCCCCAGCATTTT.

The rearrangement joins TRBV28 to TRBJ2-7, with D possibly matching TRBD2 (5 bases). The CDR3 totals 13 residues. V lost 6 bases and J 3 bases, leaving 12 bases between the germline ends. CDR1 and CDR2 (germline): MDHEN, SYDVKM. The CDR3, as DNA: TGTGCCAGCAGACGAGGACTTGACTACGAGCAGTACGTC. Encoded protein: CASRRGLDYEQYV.

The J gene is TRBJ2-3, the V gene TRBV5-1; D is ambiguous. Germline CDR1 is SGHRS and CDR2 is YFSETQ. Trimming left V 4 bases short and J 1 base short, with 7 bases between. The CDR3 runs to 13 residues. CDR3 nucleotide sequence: TGCGCCAGCAGCATCGTAGGCACAGATACGCAGTATTTT. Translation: CASSIVGTDTQYF. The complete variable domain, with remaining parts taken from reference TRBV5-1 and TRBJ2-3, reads KAGVTQTPRYLIKTRGQQVTLSCSPISGHRSVSWYQQTPGQGLQFLFEYFSETQRNKGNFPGRFSGRQFSNSRSEMNVSTLELGDSALYLCASSIVGTDTQYFGPGTRLTVL.